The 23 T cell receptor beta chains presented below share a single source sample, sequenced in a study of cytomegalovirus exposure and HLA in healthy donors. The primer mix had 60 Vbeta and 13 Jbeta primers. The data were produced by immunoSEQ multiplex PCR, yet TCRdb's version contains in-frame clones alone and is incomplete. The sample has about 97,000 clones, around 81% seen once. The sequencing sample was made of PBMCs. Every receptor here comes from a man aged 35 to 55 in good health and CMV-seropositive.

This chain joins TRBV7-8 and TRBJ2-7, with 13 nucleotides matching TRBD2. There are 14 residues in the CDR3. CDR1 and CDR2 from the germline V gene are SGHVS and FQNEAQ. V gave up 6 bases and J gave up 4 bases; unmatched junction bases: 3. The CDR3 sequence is CASRETSGRYEQYF. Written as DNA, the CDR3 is TGTGCCAGCAGGGAGACTAGCGGGAGGTACGAGCAGTACTTC.

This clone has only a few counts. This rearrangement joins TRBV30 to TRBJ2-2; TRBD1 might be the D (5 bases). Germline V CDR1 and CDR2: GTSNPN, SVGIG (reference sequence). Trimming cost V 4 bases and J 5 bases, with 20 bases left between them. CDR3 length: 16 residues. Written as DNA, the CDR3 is TGTGCCTGGAAAACCGCCCAGGGTGCGAGAACCGGGGAGCTGTTTTTT. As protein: CAWKTAQGARTGELFF.

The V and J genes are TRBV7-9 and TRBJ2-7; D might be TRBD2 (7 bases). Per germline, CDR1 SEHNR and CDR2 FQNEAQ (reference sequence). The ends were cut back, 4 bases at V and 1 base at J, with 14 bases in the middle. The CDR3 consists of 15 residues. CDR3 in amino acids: CASSSSGGLSYEQYF. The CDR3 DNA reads TGTGCCAGCAGCTCGTCCGGGGGGCTATCCTACGAGCAGTACTTC. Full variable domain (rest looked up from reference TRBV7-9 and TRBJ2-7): DTGVSQNPRHKITKRGQNVTFRCDPISEHNRLYWYRQTLGQGPEFLTYFQNEAQLEKSRLLSDRFSAERPKGSFSTLEIQRTEQGDSAMYLCASSSSGGLSYEQYFGPGTRLTVT.

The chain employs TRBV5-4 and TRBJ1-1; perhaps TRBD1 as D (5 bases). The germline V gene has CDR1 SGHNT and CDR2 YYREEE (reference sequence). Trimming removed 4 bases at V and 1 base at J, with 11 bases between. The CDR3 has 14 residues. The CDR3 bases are TGTGCCAGCAGCCCCGTGGGGGGGAACACTGAAGCTTTCTTT. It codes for CASSPVGGNTEAFF.

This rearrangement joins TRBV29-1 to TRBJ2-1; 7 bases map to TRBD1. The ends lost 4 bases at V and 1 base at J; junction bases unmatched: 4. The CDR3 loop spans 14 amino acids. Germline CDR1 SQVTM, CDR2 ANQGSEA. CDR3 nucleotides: TGCAGCGTTGCGAAACAGGGGTCCTACAATGAGCAGTTCTTC. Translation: CSVAKQGSYNEQFF.

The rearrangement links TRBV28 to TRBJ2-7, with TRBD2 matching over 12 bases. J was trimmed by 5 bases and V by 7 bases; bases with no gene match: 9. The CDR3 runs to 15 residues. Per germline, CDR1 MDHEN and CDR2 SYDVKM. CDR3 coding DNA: TGTGCCAGCAAGTCTAGCGGGAGGGGTAGCAACGAGCAGTACTTC. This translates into CASKSSGRGSNEQYF.

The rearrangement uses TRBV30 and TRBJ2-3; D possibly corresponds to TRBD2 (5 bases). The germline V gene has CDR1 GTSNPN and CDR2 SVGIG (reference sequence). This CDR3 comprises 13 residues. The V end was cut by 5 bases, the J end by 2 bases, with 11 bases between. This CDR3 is CAWSGISTDTQYF. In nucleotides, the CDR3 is TGTGCCTGGTCGGGAATCTCCACAGATACGCAGTATTTT.

The DNA of the CDR3 is TGTGCCAGTAGTAAGACTAGCGGGAGGGCCCGTCCCGGGGAGCTGTTTTTT. Translated, it gives CASSKTSGRARPGELFF. The chain joins TRBV19 to TRBJ2-2, with 14 bases aligning to TRBD2. Germline CDR1 reads LNHDA; CDR2 reads SQIVND (reference sequence). V lost 4 bases and J lost 6; bases outside the gene matches: 7. The CDR3 loop spans 17 amino acids. The complete variable domain, with remaining parts taken from reference TRBV19 and TRBJ2-2, reads DGGITQSPKYLFRKEGQNVTLSCEQNLNHDAMYWYRQDPGQGLRLIYYSQIVNDFQKGDIAEGYSVSREKKESFPLTVTSAQKNPTAFYLCASSKTSGRARPGELFFGEGSRLTVL.

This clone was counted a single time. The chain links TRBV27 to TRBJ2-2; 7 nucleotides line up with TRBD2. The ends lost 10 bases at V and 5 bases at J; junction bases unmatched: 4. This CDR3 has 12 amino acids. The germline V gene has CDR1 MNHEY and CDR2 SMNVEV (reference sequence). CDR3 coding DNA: TGTGCCATTTTGGGGGGGACCGGGGAGCTGTTTTTT. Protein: CAILGGTGELFF.

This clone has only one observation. CDR3 sequence reads: CASSLDIVRNTEAFF. In nucleotides, the CDR3 is TGCGCCAGCAGCTTGGACATTGTTCGGAACACTGAAGCTTTCTTT. The chain uses TRBV5-1 and TRBJ1-1, with unresolved D. The germline gives CDR1 SGHRS, CDR2 YFSETQ. The CDR3 runs to 15 residues. V was pared by 0 bases and J by 1 base, with 10 bases between. The variable domain in full, with the rest retrieved from reference TRBV5-1 and TRBJ1-1, is KAGVTQTPRYLIKTRGQQVTLSCSPISGHRSVSWYQQTPGQGLQFLFEYFSETQRNKGNFPGRFSGRQFSNSRSEMNVSTLELGDSALYLCASSLDIVRNTEAFFGQGTRLTVV.

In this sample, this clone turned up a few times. The CDR3: CASSPTSGGAYEQYF. The CDR3 DNA reads as TGTGCCAGCAGCCCTACTAGCGGAGGGGCCTACGAGCAGTACTTC. The chain combines TRBV7-9 with TRBJ2-7, with 8 bases aligning to TRBD2. The germline V gene has CDR1 SEHNR and CDR2 FQNEAQ (reference sequence). CDR3 length: 15 amino acids. The V segment lost 5 bases and the J segment 2 bases; nucleotides outside the gene matches: 8.

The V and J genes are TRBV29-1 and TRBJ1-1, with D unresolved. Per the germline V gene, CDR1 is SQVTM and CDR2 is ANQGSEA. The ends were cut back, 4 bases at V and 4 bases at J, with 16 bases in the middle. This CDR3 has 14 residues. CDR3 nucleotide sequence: TGCAGCGTTGGTAGAGGATCATTTAGCACTGAAGCTTTCTTT. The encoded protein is CSVGRGSFSTEAFF.

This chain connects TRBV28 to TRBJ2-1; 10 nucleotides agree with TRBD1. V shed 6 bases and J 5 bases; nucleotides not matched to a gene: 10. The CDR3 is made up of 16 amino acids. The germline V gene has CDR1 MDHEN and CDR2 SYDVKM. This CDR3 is CASSLQPGQGNNEQFF. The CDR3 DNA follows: TGTGCCAGCAGCCTACAACCGGGACAGGGGAACAATGAGCAGTTCTTC.

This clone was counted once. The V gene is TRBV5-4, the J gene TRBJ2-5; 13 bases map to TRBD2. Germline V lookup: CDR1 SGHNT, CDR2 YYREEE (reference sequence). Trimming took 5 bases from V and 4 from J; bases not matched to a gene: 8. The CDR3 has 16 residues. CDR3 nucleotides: TGTGCCAGCAGGGCTGGGACTAGCGGGGAAGTAGAGACCCAGTACTTC. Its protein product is CASRAGTSGEVETQYF.

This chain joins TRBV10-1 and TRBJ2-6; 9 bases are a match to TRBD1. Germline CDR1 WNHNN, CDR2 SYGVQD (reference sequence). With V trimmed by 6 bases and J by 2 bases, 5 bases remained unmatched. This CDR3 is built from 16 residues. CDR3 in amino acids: CASSGGQGTGANVLTF. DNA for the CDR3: TGCGCCAGCAGCGGGGGACAGGGCACTGGGGCCAACGTCCTGACTTTC.

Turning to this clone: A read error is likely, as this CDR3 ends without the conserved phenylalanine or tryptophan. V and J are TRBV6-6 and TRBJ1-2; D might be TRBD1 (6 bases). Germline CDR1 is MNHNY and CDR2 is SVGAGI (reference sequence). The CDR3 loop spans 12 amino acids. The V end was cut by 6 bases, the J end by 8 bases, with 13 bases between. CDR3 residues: CASRQGSGGYTL. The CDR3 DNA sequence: TGTGCCAGCAGGCAGGGGAGTGGGGGCTACACCCTC.

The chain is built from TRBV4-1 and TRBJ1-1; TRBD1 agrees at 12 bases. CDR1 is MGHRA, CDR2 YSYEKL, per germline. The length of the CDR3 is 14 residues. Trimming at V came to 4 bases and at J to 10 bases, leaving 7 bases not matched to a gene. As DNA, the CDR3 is TGCGCCAGCAGCCTAACGGGACAGGGGGCCAGAGCTTTCTTT. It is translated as CASSLTGQGARAFF.

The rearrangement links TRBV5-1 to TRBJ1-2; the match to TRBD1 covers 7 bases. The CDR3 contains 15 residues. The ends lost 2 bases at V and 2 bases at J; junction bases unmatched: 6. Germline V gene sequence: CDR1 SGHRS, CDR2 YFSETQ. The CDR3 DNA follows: TGCGCCAGCAGCTTTACCGACAGGGTGAACTATGGCTACACCTTC. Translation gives CASSFTDRVNYGYTF.

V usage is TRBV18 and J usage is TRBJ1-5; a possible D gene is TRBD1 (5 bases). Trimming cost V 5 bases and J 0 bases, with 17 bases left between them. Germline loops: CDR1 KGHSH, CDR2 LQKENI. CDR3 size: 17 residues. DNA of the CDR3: TGTGCCAGCTCAGTAAACCAGGGCCGCTATAGCAATCAGCCCCAGCATTTT. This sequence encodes CASSVNQGRYSNQPQHF.

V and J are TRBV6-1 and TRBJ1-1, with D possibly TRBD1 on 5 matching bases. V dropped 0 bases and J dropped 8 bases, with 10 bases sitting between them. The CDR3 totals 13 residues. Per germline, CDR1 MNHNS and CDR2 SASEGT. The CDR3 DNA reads TGTGCCAGCAGTGAAGCACGGGAGGGGGAAGCTTTCTTT. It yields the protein CASSEAREGEAFF.

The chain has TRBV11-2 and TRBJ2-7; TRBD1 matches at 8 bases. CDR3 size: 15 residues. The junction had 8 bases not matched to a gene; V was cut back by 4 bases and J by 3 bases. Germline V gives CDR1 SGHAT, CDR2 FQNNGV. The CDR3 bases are TGTGCCAGCAGCTCACCTAGGACAGGGAGCTACGAGCAGTACTTC. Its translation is CASSSPRTGSYEQYF.

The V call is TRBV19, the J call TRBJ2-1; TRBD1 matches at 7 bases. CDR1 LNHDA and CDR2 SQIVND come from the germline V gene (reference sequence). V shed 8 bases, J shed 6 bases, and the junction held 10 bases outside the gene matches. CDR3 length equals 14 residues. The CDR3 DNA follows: TGTGCCAGTTCCCCGGGACAGAACCTCAATGAGCAGTTCTTC. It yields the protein CASSPGQNLNEQFF.

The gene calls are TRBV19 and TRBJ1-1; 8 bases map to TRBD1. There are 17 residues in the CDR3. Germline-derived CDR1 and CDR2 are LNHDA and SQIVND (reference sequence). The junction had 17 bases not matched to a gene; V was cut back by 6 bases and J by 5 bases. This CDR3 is CASRSPGDRGIVTEAFF. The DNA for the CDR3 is TGTGCCAGTAGATCTCCTGGAGACAGGGGAATTGTGACTGAAGCTTTCTTT.